The next 7 T cell receptor beta chains were all read from a single sample in a study of graft-versus-host responses after intestinal transplantation. The protocol was immunoSEQ multiplex PCR, while the TCRdb copy is restricted to in-frame clones and leaves out a portion. This sample has 40,000 to 45,000 clones, with about 89% found just once. The source was PBMCs, collected about 330 days after intestinal transplant. These TCRs come from a human patient who received an intestinal transplant, so some T cells may come from the graft donor.

This sequence joins TRBV15 and TRBJ1-2; 7 bases map to TRBD1. V shed 5 bases and J 4 bases; nucleotides not matched to a gene: 7. Germline V gene data show CDR1 as LNHNV and CDR2 as YYDKDF (reference sequence). The CDR3 runs to 14 residues. In DNA form, the CDR3 reads TGTGCCACCAGCTCCCTCGGGACAGTCTATGGCTACACCTTC. Amino acids: CATSSLGTVYGYTF.

V usage is TRBV12-5 and J usage is TRBJ2-3, with 7 bases matching TRBD2. This CDR3 comprises 14 residues. Trimming removed 1 base from V and 3 bases from J; junction bases left unmatched: 1. The germline V gene has CDR1 LGHNT and CDR2 FRNRAP. CDR3 DNA: TGTGCTAGTGGTTTGGAGCGGGGTACAGATACGCAGTATTTT. It codes for CASGLERGTDTQYF.

The CDR3 DNA reads TGTGCCAGCAGTGTCCAGGGCACAGATACGCAGTATTTT. Translation gives CASSVQGTDTQYF. The V call is TRBV6-1, the J call TRBJ2-3; D gene ambiguous. In germline, CDR1 is MNHNS, CDR2 SASEGT. Trimming shortened V by 4 bases and J by 1 base, and 6 bases separated the two germline ends. The CDR3 runs 13 residues.

This chain connects TRBV7-9 to TRBJ2-7, with D perhaps TRBD1 (6 bases). The ends were cut back, 4 bases at V and 3 bases at J, with 7 bases in the middle. Germline V gives CDR1 SEHNR, CDR2 FQNEAQ (reference sequence). This CDR3 is 12 amino acids long. CDR3 in DNA: TGTGCCAGCAGCTCACAGGGCTACGAGCAGTACTTC. Translated, it gives CASSSQGYEQYF.

The J gene is TRBJ2-4, the V gene TRBV5-8; no definite D call. The CDR3 is 15 amino acids. V lost 4 bases, J lost 0 bases, and 11 bases lay in between. In germline, CDR1 is SGHTS, CDR2 YDEGEE. CDR3 residues: CASSPGRRAKNIQYF. The DNA of the CDR3 is TGTGCCAGCAGCCCGGGCAGACGAGCCAAAAACATTCAGTACTTC.

This clone has a single count. This chain links TRBV27 with TRBJ2-3, with D possibly matching TRBD2 (5 bases). Looked up from germline, CDR1 is MNHEY and CDR2 is SMNVEV (reference sequence). The CDR3 contains 19 residues. V gave up 3 bases and J gave up 0 bases, with 22 bases separating them. The CDR3 DNA reads as TGTGCCAGCAGTTTCCCCCTCCCTCCACTAGAGGCAAGCACAGATACGCAGTATTTT. Protein: CASSFPLPPLEASTDTQYF.

V and J are TRBV27 and TRBJ1-1; 7 bases are shared with TRBD1. Germline V gene lookup returns CDR1 MNHEY and CDR2 SMNVEV (reference sequence). The CDR3 has 18 amino acids. The junction had 17 bases not matched to a gene; V was cut back by 6 bases and J by 1 base. CDR3 sequence: CASSSKPRTGGWNTEAFF. The CDR3 coding sequence is TGTGCCAGCAGCTCGAAGCCACGGACAGGAGGGTGGAACACTGAAGCTTTCTTT.